Listed here is a single T cell receptor beta chain. This specimen belongs to a study of T cell responses to AZD1222 COVID-19 vaccine. The CDR3 is made up of 15 amino acids. The V gene's germline CDR1 is SGHTA and CDR2 FQGNSA. V lost 1 base to trimming and J lost 4 bases; unmatched junction nucleotides: 5. The repertoire was sequenced with immunoSEQ multiplex PCR; TCRdb's copy has only in-frame clones and lacks some. This table has about 26,000 clones, roughly 85% appearing once. This sequence was found in an adult who received the AZD1222 COVID-19 vaccine. The material sequenced was peripheral blood, taken 28 days after the second AZD1222 dose. The chain employs TRBV7-2 and TRBJ2-7; the match to TRBD1 covers 9 bases. The chain's CDR3 is CASSLEGTGLYEQYF. Written as DNA, the CDR3 is TGTGCCAGCAGCTTAGAAGGGACAGGGCTTTACGAGCAGTACTTC.